At least ten counts were recorded for the clone carrying this T cell receptor beta chain. Antigen: not known. These data come from a study of molecular identifiers for immune sequencing clone quantification. Study at large: Within a replicate experiment, RNA obtained from either roughly 18,000 or 92,000 naive CD8 cells was divided into five aliquots, and four of those aliquots were then sequenced. Whole-study results and caveats: In CMV-specific effectors, clones above 20 copies held over 98% of molecules; naive, under 1%.

CDR1 and CDR2 from the germline V gene are SEHNR and FQNEAQ (reference sequence). The CDR3 loop spans 16 amino acids. The germline V and J ends were trimmed by 0 bases and 4 bases, with 15 bases remaining between them. The authors built bulk TCR libraries by previously described methods with listed TCR primers. MiXCR, run by TCRdb on the PCR reads, gives a single entry per CDR3 protein. The sample yields more than 550,000 distinct CDR3 sequences, roughly 25% seen once. Sorting defined naive CD8 T cells as CD8+CD4-CCR7+CD45RA+. V is TRBV7-9 and J is TRBJ1-2, with D possibly matching TRBD1 (5 bases). The TCR sequence derives from a human donor in good health. Some libraries in this study had Jurkat cell RNA spiked in. Sequencing was done on a sample of naive CD8+ T cells from blood, with Jurkat cell RNA spiked in. Noted subset: FACS-sorted CD8+CD4-CCR7+CD45RA+ naive T cells. CDR3 sequence: CASSLAEIGQSYGYTF. DNA for the CDR3: TGTGCCAGCAGCTTAGCCGAGATAGGACAATCCTATGGCTACACCTTC.